Listed below are T cell receptor beta chains from one sample, sequenced in a study of blood T cell repertoires in COVID-19. Clones were sequenced by immunoSEQ multiplex PCR, and TCRdb holds only the in-frame ones, with some missing. The sample shows 300,000 or so clones, 86% of them seen only once. Sequencing input: peripheral blood. Source of these receptors: a woman aged 50 to 60 with acute or convalescent COVID-19. CDR3s leave out the opening cysteine and the closing phenylalanine or tryptophan.

v_call	j_call	cdr3_aa
TRBV7-2	TRBJ2-7	ASSLIGTSGSYEQY
TRBV7-2	TRBJ2-5	ASSLGMTSGETQY
TRBV10-3	TRBJ2-5	AISAVAGSQETQY
TRBV9	TRBJ1-1	ASSGDRQGLNTEAF
TRBV24-1	TRBJ2-1	ATSGRQGPNNEQF
TRBV2	TRBJ1-6	ASSAVQPGQYSPLH
TRBV7-3	TRBJ1-4	ASSLTGGGEKLF
TRBV5-4	TRBJ1-1	ASSLRDLNTEAF
TRBV5-6	TRBJ1-1	ASSLSGGAEAF
TRBV3-1/TRBV3-2	TRBJ2-7	ASSQISSEQY
TRBV5-1	TRBJ2-1	ASSLVADNEQF
TRBV6-2/TRBV6-3	TRBJ1-5	ASSSIFAPRTVAQPQH
TRBV7-9	TRBJ1-1	ASSLVFEANTEAF
TRBV7-2	TRBJ2-2	ASSSGQGLNTGELF
TRBV7-2	TRBJ2-1	ASSLIASGYNEQF
TRBV6-5	TRBJ2-5	ASSKGLVVEETQY
TRBV7-2	TRBJ2-3	ASSLGWGQGNTDTQY
TRBV7-3	TRBJ2-1	ASSFSPQGYNEQF
TRBV15	TRBJ2-7	ATSREQGFSYEQY
TRBV9	TRBJ2-7	ASSPRLDSYEQY
TRBV14	TRBJ1-6	ASSQSTGTINSPLH
TRBV29-1	TRBJ1-2	SVEGGADYGYT
TRBV24-1	TRBJ2-5	ATSDPAGAGETQY
TRBV30	TRBJ1-2	AWNTRRQGIRGYT
TRBV4-3	TRBJ1-3	ASSHTEQGPSGNTIY
TRBV19	TRBJ1-6	ASSIEGSSYNSPLH
TRBV3-1/TRBV3-2	TRBJ1-1	ASSQEGLGTEAF
TRBV19	TRBJ2-1	ASSIEASGSVINEQF
TRBV9	TRBJ2-2	ASSVGGSATGELF
TRBV14	TRBJ1-2	ASSRGQGYGYT
TRBV11-2	TRBJ2-3	ASSLVHGSFYRSTDTQY
TRBV29-1	TRBJ2-1	SVQGQGSYNEQF
TRBV7-3	TRBJ1-1	ASSLNEGFTEAF
TRBV9	TRBJ1-4	ASSDSATNEKLF
TRBV30	TRBJ2-3	AWDRGTTDTQY
TRBV9	TRBJ2-7	ASSVGGSSEQY
TRBV4-1	TRBJ2-2	ASSAGYWTGELF
TRBV12-3/TRBV12-4	TRBJ1-2	ASSSFGRGYT
TRBV19	TRBJ2-7	ASSAGQGGTYEQY
TRBV19	TRBJ2-2	ASSIAGTNTGELF
TRBV11-2	TRBJ1-2	ASRGAGRGFGGYT
TRBV5-1	TRBJ2-6	ASSLVVTGANVLT
TRBV7-6	TRBJ2-7	ASSHASGSSYEQY
TRBV7-2	TRBJ2-1	ASSLVGGRAYNEQF
TRBV7-9	TRBJ2-3	ASSSPGGLAGKDTQY
TRBV3-1/TRBV3-2	TRBJ2-1	ASSQGLAGIF
TRBV14	TRBJ2-7	ASSHRAGERDEQY
TRBV30	TRBJ1-2	AWSSGGIYGYT
TRBV30	TRBJ1-2	ASNYGYT
TRBV7-6	TRBJ1-1	ASTQTGTNTEAF
TRBV6-6	TRBJ1-3	ASSPHRVSGNTIY
TRBV7-2	TRBJ2-7	ASSPTRTGSYEQY
TRBV28	TRBJ2-5	ASSPLLGDRVFPETQY
TRBV25-1	TRBJ1-2	ASRPGQGVDGYT